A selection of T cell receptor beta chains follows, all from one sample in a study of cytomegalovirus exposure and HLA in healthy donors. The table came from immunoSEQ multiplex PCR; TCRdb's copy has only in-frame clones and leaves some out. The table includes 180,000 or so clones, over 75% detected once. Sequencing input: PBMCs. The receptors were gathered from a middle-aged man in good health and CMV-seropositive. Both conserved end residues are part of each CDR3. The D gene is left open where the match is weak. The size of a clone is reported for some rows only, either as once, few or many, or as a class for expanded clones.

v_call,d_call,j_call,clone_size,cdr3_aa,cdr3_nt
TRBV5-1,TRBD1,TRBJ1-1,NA,CASQNVPGQGNTEAFF,TGCGCCAGCCAAAACGTTCCGGGACAGGGGAACACTGAAGCTTTCTTT
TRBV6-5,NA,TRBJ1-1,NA,CASSYRGYTEAFF,TGTGCCAGCAGTTACAGGGGTTACACTGAAGCTTTCTTT
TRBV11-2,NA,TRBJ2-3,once,CASSPTVGGHTQYF,TGTGCCAGCAGCCCGACCGTCGGGGGGCATACGCAGTATTTT
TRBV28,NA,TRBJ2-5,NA,CASSLDKIQETQYF,TGTGCCAGCAGTCTCGACAAAATCCAAGAGACCCAGTACTTC
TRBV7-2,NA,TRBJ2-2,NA,CASSPIPGNTGELFF,TGTGCCAGCAGCCCAATCCCGGGGAACACCGGGGAGCTGTTTTTT
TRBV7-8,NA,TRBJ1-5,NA,CASSNSGFSNQPQHF,TGTGCCAGCAGCAACTCGGGGTTCAGCAATCAGCCCCAGCATTTT
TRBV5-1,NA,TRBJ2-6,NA,CASSSTVYSGANVLTF,TGCGCCAGCAGCTCTACCGTTTACTCTGGGGCCAACGTCCTGACTTTC
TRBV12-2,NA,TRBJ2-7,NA,CASRPTPGRVAYEQYF,TGTGCAAGTCGCCCGACCCCGGGCAGGGTGGCCTACGAGCAGTACTTC
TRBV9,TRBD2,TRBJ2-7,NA,CASSPQGGGAYEQYF,TGTGCCAGCAGCCCCCAAGGCGGGGGGGCCTACGAGCAGTACTTC
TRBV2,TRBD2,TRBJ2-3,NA,CASRRLAGGTDTQYF,TGTGCCAGCAGACGACTAGCGGGTGGCACAGATACGCAGTATTTT
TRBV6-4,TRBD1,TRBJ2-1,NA,CASSPGTENEQFF,TGTGCCAGCAGTCCCGGGACAGAGAATGAGCAGTTCTTC
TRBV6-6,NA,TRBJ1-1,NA,CASSYSGANTEAFF,TGTGCCAGCAGTTACTCAGGGGCGAACACTGAAGCTTTCTTT
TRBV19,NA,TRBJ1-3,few,CASSQSPTAGNTIYF,TGTGCCAGTAGTCAGTCCCCGACAGCGGGAAACACCATATATTTT
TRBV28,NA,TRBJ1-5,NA,CASSFEGWPQHF,TGTGCCAGCAGTTTCGAGGGATGGCCCCAGCATTTT
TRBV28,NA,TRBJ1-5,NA,CASSPTGRVRQPQHF,TGTGCCAGCAGCCCGACCGGGAGGGTTCGTCAGCCCCAGCATTTT
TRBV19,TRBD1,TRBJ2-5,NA,CASSIRTGTGQETQYF,TGTGCCAGTAGTATCCGGACAGGGACGGGCCAAGAGACCCAGTACTTC
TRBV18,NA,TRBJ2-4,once,CASSPWGSQIAKNIQYF,TGTGCCAGCTCACCGTGGGGCAGCCAGATAGCCAAAAACATTCAGTACTTC
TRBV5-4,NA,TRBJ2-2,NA,CASSRWGGNSNTGELFF,TGTGCCAGCAGCCGATGGGGAGGAAACTCGAACACCGGGGAGCTGTTTTTT
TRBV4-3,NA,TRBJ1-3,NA,CASSQVRTGNVGNTIYF,TGCGCCAGCAGCCAAGTTCGAACCGGGAATGTAGGAAACACCATATATTTT
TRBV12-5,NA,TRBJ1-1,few,CASGLQQKTGRFLGAFF,TGTGCTAGTGGTTTACAACAAAAGACAGGAAGGTTCCTTGGAGCTTTCTTT
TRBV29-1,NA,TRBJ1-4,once,CSVWQGGEKLFF,TGCAGCGTTTGGCAGGGCGGTGAAAAACTGTTTTTT
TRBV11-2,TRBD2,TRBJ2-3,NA,CASSLYSSGTTQYF,TGTGCCAGCAGCTTATATTCTAGCGGTACGACGCAGTATTTT
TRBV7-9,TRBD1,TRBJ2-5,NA,CASRDRVTVETQYF,TGTGCCAGCCGAGACAGGGTCACCGTAGAGACCCAGTACTTC
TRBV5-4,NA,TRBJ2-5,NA,CASSLGVVVQPEETQYF,TGTGCCAGCAGCTTGGGAGTAGTAGTACAGCCAGAAGAGACCCAGTACTTC
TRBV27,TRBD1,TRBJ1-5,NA,CASSSQQGFSNQPQHF,TGTGCCAGCAGTTCCCAACAGGGGTTTAGCAATCAGCCCCAGCATTTT